What follows are 14 T cell receptor beta chains derived from one specimen sequenced in a study of T cell changes during pregnancy in multiple sclerosis. Libraries were prepared by immunoSEQ multiplex PCR; TCRdb keeps only in-frame clonotypes and omits some of them. Of under 50,000 clones listed, almost 90% were seen once; the top ten hold 1.3% to 1.5%. The sequencing used peripheral blood, collected in the first trimester of pregnancy. These receptors were collected from a female donor in good health, enrolled as a control in a pregnancy study.

V gene TRBV5-1 combines with J gene TRBJ1-1, with unresolved D. This CDR3 comprises 16 residues. The V end was cut by 4 bases, the J end by 1 base, with 17 bases between. From germline, CDR1 is SGHRS and CDR2 YFSETQ. CDR3 coding DNA: TGCGCCAGCAGCGTACAGCCAAGACCCTCGAACACTGAAGCTTTCTTT. It specifies CASSVQPRPSNTEAFF.

The rearrangement joins TRBV19 to TRBJ2-1; 9 bases fit TRBD2. V lost 9 bases and J lost 4; bases outside the gene matches: 10. Germline V gene sequence: CDR1 LNHDA, CDR2 SQIVND (reference sequence). CDR3 length: 15 amino acids. CDR3 in DNA: TGTGCCAGCGCAAAGACTAGCGGATTTTACAATGAGCAGTTCTTC. Protein sequence: CASAKTSGFYNEQFF. Combining the CDR3 with reference TRBV19 and TRBJ2-1 gives the whole variable domain DGGITQSPKYLFRKEGQNVTLSCEQNLNHDAMYWYRQDPGQGLRLIYYSQIVNDFQKGDIAEGYSVSREKKESFPLTVTSAQKNPTAFYLCASAKTSGFYNEQFFGPGTRLTVL.

In this sample, this clone turned up a few times. The rearrangement links TRBV2 to TRBJ1-5; 9 bases line up with TRBD1. V dropped 6 bases and J dropped 2; count of bases not matched to a gene: 8. Germline-derived CDR1 and CDR2 are SNHLY and FYNNEI. This CDR3 comprises 16 residues. Here the CDR3 DNA reads TGTGCCAGCAGGGGACAGGGCGGTTTGGGCAATCAGCCCCAGCATTTT. As protein: CASRGQGGLGNQPQHF.

CDR3 amino acids: CASSPPSGELFF. The DNA for the CDR3 is TGTGCCAGCTCACCACCGTCAGGGGAGCTGTTTTTT. The chain has TRBV18 and TRBJ2-2; D is undetermined. Germline V lookup: CDR1 KGHSH, CDR2 LQKENI. This CDR3 is 12 amino acids long. With 0 bases removed from V and 8 bases from J, the gap between germline ends came to 4 bases.

The CDR3 here is CASSQEPSGRSNTGELFF. The DNA for the CDR3 is TGTGCCAGCAGCCAAGAGCCTAGCGGGAGGTCGAACACCGGGGAGCTGTTTTTT. The chain carries TRBV4-2 and TRBJ2-2; 11 bases line up with TRBD2. This CDR3 has 18 residues. Germline loops: CDR1 LGHNA, CDR2 YNFKEQ. The V gene end was trimmed by 0 bases and the J gene end by 0 bases; junction bases not matched to a gene: 3.

This clone is a singleton in its sample. The V call is TRBV28, the J call TRBJ2-1; D perhaps matches TRBD2 (6 bases). The germline V gene encodes CDR1 MDHEN and CDR2 SYDVKM. The CDR3 has 14 residues. V lost 2 bases and J lost 6, with 11 bases in between. The CDR3 loop reads CASSLGGNINEQFF. CDR3 coding DNA: TGTGCCAGCAGTTTAGGCGGGAACATCAATGAGCAGTTCTTC.

The chain combines TRBV5-1 with TRBJ2-2, with 8 nucleotides matching TRBD2. This CDR3 has 16 residues. Germline trimming cut 4 bases from V and 1 base from J; bases unmatched to any gene: 6. Per the germline V gene, CDR1 is SGHRS and CDR2 is YFSETQ. The CDR3 sequence: CASSPPLAGNTGELFF. CDR3 sequence (DNA): TGCGCCAGCAGCCCCCCTCTAGCGGGGAACACCGGGGAGCTGTTTTTT.

The V call is TRBV7-6, the J call TRBJ1-6, with D possibly matching TRBD1 (5 bases). Germline CDR1 SGHVS, CDR2 FNYEAQ. Trimming shortened V by 5 bases and J by 8 bases, and 19 bases separated the two germline ends. The CDR3 covers 16 residues. The CDR3 spells CASSRQPGGRDSPLHF. The CDR3 DNA follows: TGTGCCAGCAGCCGCCAGCCGGGGGGGAGGGATTCACCCCTCCACTTT.

V usage is TRBV15 and J usage is TRBJ2-1; no firm D call. CDR1 is LNHNV and CDR2 is YYDKDF in the germline V gene (reference sequence). The CDR3 totals 15 residues. Trimming cost V 0 bases and J 0 bases, with 6 bases left between them. Written as DNA, the CDR3 is TGTGCCACCAGCAGAGAGCTAAGCTCCTACAATGAGCAGTTCTTC. It encodes CATSRELSSYNEQFF.

J is TRBJ2-4 and V is TRBV28, with 13 bases that match TRBD2. The germline gives CDR1 MDHEN, CDR2 SYDVKM. The CDR3 totals 17 residues. Germline trimming cut 7 bases from V and 7 bases from J; bases unmatched to any gene: 13. The CDR3 protein is CASNGLAGDRPLNIQYF. The CDR3 coding sequence is TGTGCCAGCAACGGACTAGCGGGAGACCGGCCCCTTAACATTCAGTACTTC.

This clone was seen only a few times. This chain joins TRBV4-2 and TRBJ2-7; TRBD2 matches 11 bases. V shed 0 bases and J 2 bases; nucleotides not matched to a gene: 0. This CDR3 is 15 amino acids long. Germline values: CDR1 LGHNA, CDR2 YNFKEQ. The CDR3 DNA reads TGTGCCAGCAGCCAAGAGACTAGCGGGGCCTACGAGCAGTACTTC. This codes for CASSQETSGAYEQYF.

This clone was detected once. This chain links TRBV18 with TRBJ1-1; D not resolved. The CDR3 runs 13 residues. V was shortened by 3 bases and J by 1 base, with 6 bases between the two germline ends. Germline CDR1 is KGHSH and CDR2 is LQKENI. The chain's CDR3 is CASSPEQNTEAFF. The CDR3 region has the DNA TGTGCCAGCTCACCTGAACAGAACACTGAAGCTTTCTTT. Filled out from reference TRBV18 and TRBJ1-1, the complete variable domain reads NAGVMQNPRHLVRRRGQEARLRCSPMKGHSHVYWYRQLPEEGLKFMVYLQKENIIDESGMPKERFSAEFPKEGPSILRIQQVVRGDSAAYFCASSPEQNTEAFFGQGTRLTVV.

The rearrangement joins TRBV30 to TRBJ1-5, with D maybe TRBD1 (6 bases). V shed 1 base and J shed 2 bases, with 6 bases lying between them. Germline lookup yields CDR1 GTSNPN and CDR2 SVGIG (reference sequence). The CDR3 is 13 residues long. The CDR3 nucleotides read TGTGCCTGGAGTGACAGGGGCAATCAGCCCCAGCATTTT. Protein: CAWSDRGNQPQHF.

The chain uses TRBV15 and TRBJ2-3; 11 nucleotides align to TRBD2. The germline V gene encodes CDR1 LNHNV and CDR2 YYDKDF (reference sequence). The junction had 4 bases not matched to a gene; V was cut back by 3 bases and J by 2 bases. The CDR3 sequence is 16 residues long. CDR3: CATSRKTSGVTDTQYF. In DNA form, the CDR3 reads TGTGCCACCAGCAGGAAGACTAGCGGGGTCACAGATACGCAGTATTTT.